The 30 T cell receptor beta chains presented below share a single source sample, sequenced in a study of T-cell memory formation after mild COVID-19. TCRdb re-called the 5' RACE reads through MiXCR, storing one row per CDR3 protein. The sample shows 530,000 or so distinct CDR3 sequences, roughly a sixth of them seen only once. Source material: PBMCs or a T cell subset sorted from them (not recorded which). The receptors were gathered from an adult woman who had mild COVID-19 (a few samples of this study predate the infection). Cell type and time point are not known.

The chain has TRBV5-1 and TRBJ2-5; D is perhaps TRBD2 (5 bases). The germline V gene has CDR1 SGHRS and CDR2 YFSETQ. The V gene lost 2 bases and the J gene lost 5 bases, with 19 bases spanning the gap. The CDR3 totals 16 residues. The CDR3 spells CASSLLSGNHPETQYF. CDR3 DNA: TGCGCCAGCAGCTTACTTTCGGGGAACCACCCTGAGACCCAGTACTTC.

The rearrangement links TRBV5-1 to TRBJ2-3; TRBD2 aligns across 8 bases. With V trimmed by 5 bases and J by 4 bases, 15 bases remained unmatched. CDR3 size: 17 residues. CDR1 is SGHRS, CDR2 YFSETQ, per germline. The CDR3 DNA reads TGCGCCAGCAGTTCCCTAGAAGGCGGGGGGTCCGCAGATACGCAGTATTTT. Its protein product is CASSSLEGGGSADTQYF.

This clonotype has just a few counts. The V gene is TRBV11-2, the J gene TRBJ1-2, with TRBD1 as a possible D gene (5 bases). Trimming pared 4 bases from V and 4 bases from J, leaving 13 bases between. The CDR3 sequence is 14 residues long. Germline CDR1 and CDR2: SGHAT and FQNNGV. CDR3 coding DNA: TGTGCCAGCAGCTCTGGACGGGGGAGCTATGGCTACACCTTC. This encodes CASSSGRGSYGYTF.

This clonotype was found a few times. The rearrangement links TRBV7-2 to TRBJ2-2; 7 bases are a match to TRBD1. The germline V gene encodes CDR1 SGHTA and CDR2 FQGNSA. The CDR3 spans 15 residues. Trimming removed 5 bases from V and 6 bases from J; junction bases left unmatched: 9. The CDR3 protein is CASSPRQGEAGELFF. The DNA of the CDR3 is TGTGCCAGCAGCCCCAGACAGGGTGAGGCCGGGGAGCTGTTTTTT. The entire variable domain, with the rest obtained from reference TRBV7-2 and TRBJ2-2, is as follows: GAGVSQSPSNKVTEKGKDVELRCDPISGHTALYWYRQSLGQGLEFLIYFQGNSAPDKSGLPSDRFSAERTGGSVSTLTIQRTQQEDSAVYLCASSPRQGEAGELFFGEGSRLTVL.

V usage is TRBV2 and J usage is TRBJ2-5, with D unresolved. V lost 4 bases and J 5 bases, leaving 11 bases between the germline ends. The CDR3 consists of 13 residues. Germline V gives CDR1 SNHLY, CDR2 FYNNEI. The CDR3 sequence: CASSANSWETQYF. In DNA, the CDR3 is TGTGCCAGCAGTGCGAATAGTTGGGAGACCCAGTACTTC.

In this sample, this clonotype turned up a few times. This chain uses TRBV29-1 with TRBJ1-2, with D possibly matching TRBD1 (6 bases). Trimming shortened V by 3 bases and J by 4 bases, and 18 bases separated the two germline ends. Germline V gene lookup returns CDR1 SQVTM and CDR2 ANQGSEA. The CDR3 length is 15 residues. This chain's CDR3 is CSVDGFLDSPYGYTF. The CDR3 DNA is TGCAGCGTTGACGGGTTTCTGGACAGCCCCTATGGCTACACCTTC.

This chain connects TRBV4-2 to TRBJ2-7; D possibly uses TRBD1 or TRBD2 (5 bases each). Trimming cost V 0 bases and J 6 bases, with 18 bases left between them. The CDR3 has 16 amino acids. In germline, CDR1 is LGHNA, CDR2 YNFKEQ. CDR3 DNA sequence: TGTGCCAGCAGCCAAGATCGGGACCGCCCCCGGGGCGAGCAGTACTTC. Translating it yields CASSQDRDRPRGEQYF.

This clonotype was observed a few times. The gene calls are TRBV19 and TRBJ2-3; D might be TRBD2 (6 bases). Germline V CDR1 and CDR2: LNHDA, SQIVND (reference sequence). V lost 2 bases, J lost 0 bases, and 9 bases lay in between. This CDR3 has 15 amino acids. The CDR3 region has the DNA TGTGCCAGTAGTATACTAGCGAGTAGCACAGATACGCAGTATTTT. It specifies CASSILASSTDTQYF.

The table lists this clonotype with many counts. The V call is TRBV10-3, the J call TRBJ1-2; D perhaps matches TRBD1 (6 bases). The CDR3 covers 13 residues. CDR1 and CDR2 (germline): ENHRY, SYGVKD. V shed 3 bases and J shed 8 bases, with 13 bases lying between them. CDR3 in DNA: TGTGCCATCAGTGATCTGGACAGTTCGGGCTACACCTTC. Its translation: CAISDLDSSGYTF.

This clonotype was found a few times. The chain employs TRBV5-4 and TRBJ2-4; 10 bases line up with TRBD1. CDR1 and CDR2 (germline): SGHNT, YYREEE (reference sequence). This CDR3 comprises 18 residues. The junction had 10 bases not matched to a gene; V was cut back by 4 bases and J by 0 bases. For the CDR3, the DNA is TGTGCCAGCAGCGTGGGACAGGGGTTCCCAGTAGCCAAAAACATTCAGTACTTC. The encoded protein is CASSVGQGFPVAKNIQYF. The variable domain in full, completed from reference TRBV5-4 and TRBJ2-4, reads ETGVTQSPTHLIKTRGQQVTLRCSSQSGHNTVSWYQQALGQGPQFIFQYYREEENGRGNFPPRFSGLQFPNYSSELNVNALELDDSALYLCASSVGQGFPVAKNIQYFGAGTRLSVL.

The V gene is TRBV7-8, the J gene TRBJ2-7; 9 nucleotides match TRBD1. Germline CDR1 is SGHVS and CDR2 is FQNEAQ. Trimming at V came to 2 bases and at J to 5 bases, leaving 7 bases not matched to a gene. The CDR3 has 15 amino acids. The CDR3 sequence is CASSLLGTGRNEQYF. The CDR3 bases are TGTGCCAGCAGCTTATTAGGGACAGGGAGAAACGAGCAGTACTTC.

CDR3 region: CASSFEHSEAFF. DNA of the CDR3: TGTGCCAGCAGTTTCGAACACTCTGAAGCTTTCTTT. This rearrangement joins TRBV7-9 to TRBJ1-1; no clear D. This CDR3 is built from 12 residues. Germline CDR1 and CDR2: SEHNR and FQNEAQ (reference sequence). V lost 6 bases, J lost 6 bases, and 11 bases lay in between.

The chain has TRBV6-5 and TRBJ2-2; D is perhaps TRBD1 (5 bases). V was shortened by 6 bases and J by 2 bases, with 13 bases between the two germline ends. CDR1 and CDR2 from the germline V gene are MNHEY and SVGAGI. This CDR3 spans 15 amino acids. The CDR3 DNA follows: TGTGCCAGCAGCCAAACAGGTTTTAACACCGGGGAGCTGTTTTTT. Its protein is CASSQTGFNTGELFF.

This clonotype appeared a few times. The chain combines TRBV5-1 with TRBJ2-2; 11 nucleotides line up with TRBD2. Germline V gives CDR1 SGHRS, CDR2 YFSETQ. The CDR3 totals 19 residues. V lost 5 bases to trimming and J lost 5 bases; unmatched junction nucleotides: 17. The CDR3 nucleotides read TGCGCCAGCAGTCCGGGACTAGCGGAACTAAAAACAGGGACCGGGGAGCTGTTTTTT. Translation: CASSPGLAELKTGTGELFF.

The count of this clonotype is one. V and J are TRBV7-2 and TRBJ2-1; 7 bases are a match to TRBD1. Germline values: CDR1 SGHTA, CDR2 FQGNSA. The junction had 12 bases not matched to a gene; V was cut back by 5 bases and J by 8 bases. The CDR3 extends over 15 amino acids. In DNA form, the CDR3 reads TGTGCCAGCAGCGCCCCGGACAGGCCCGGGGATGAGCAGTTCTTC. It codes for CASSAPDRPGDEQFF.

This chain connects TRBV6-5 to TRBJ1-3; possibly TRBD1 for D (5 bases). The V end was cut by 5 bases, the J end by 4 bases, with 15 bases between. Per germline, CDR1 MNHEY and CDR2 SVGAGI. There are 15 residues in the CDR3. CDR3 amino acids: CASSPRQLKGNTIYF. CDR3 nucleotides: TGTGCCAGCAGTCCGCGACAGCTCAAAGGAAACACCATATATTTT.

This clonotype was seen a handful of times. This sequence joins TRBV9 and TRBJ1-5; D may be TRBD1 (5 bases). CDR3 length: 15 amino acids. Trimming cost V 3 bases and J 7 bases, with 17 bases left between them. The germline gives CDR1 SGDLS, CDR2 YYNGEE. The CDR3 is CASSGGRARGQPQHF. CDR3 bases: TGTGCCAGCAGCGGGGGCAGGGCTAGAGGACAGCCCCAGCATTTT.

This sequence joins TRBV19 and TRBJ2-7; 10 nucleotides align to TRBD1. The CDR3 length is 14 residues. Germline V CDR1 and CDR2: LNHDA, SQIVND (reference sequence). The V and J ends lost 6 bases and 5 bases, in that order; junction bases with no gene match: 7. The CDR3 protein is CASRDRGRSDEQYF. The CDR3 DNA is TGTGCCAGTAGAGACAGGGGGCGTTCGGACGAGCAGTACTTC.

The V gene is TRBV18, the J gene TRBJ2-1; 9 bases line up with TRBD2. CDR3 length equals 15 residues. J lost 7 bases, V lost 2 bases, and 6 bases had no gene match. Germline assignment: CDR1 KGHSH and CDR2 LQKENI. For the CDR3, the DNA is TGTGCCAGCTCACCAATTTTGACTAGCGGAAATGAGCAGTTCTTC. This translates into CASSPILTSGNEQFF.

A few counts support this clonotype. This CDR3 reads CASSFSVNMNTEAFF. CDR3 nucleotide sequence: TGTGCCAGCAGTTTTTCCGTCAATATGAACACTGAAGCTTTCTTT. The rearrangement joins TRBV12-3 or TRBV12-4 to TRBJ1-1; D remains unclear. This CDR3 has 15 residues. Deletions cut 3 bases from V and 0 bases from J, with 11 bases between.

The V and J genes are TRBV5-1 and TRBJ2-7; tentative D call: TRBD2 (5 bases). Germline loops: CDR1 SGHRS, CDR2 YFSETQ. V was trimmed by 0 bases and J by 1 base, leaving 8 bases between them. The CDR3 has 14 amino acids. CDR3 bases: TGCGCCAGCAGCTTGGGAGCGGAATCCTACGAGCAGTACTTC. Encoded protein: CASSLGAESYEQYF.

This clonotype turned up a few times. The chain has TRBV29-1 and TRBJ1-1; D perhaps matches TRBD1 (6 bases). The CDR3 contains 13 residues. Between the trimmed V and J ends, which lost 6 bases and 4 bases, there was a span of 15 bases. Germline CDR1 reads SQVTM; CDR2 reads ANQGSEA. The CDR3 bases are TGCAGCGTCGGTAAGGGGGGTGGCACTGAAGCTTTCTTT. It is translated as CSVGKGGGTEAFF.

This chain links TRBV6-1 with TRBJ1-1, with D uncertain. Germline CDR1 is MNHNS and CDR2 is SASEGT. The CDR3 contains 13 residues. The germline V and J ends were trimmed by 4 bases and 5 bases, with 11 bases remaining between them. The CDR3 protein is CASSAGWRTEAFF. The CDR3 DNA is TGTGCCAGCAGTGCAGGATGGAGGACTGAAGCTTTCTTT.

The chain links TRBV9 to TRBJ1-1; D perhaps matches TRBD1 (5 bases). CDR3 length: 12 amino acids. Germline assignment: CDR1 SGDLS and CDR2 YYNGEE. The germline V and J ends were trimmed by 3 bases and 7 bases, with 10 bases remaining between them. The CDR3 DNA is TGTGCCAGCAGCGCCGGGGCTGGTGAAGCTTTCTTT. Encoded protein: CASSAGAGEAFF.

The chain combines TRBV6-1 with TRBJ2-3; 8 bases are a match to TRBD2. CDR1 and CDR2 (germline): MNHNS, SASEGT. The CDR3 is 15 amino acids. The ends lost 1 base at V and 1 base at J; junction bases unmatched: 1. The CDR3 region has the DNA TGTGCCAGCAGTGAAGATAGCGGGGGCACAGATACGCAGTATTTT. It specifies CASSEDSGGTDTQYF.

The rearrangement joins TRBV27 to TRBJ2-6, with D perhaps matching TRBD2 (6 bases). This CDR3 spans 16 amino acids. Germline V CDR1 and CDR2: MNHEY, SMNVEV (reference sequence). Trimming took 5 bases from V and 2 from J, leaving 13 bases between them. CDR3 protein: CASSTGTLPGANVLTF. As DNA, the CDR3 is TGTGCCAGCAGTACTGGGACTCTCCCTGGGGCCAACGTCCTGACTTTC.

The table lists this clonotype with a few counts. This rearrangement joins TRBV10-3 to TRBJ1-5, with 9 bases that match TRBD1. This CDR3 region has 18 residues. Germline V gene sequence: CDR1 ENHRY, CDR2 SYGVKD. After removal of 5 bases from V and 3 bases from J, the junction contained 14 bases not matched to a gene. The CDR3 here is CAISTALLTGGSNQPQHF. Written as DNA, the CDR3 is TGTGCCATCAGTACCGCACTGCTAACAGGGGGCTCCAATCAGCCCCAGCATTTT.

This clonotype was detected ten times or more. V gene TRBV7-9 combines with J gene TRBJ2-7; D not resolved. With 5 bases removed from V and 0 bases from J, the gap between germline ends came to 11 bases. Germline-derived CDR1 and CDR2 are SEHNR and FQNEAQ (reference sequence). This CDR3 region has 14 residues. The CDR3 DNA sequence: TGTGCCAGCAGCCCTGGCGGAAGCTCCTACGAGCAGTACTTC. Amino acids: CASSPGGSSYEQYF.

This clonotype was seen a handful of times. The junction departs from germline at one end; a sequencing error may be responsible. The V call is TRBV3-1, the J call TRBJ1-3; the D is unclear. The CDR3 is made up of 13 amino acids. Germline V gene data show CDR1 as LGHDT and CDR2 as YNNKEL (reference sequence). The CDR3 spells CASSQVDGDTIYF. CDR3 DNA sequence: TGTGCCAGCAGCCAAGTCGATGGAGACACCATATATTTT. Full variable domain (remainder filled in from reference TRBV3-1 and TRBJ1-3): DTAVSQTPKYLVTQMGNDKSIKCEQNLGHDTMYWYKQDSKKFLKIMFSYNNKELIINETVPNRFSPKSPDKAHLNLHINSLELGDSAVYFCASSQVDGDTIYFGEGSWLTVV.

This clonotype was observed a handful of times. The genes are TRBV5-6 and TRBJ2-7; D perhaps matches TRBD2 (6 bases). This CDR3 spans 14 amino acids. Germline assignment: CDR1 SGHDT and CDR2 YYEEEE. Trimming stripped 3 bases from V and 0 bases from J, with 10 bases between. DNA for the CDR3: TGTGCCAGCAGCTGGGGGACTGTCTCCTACGAGCAGTACTTC. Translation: CASSWGTVSYEQYF.